This is a list of T cell receptor beta chains from one sample in a study of blood T cell repertoires in COVID-19. Produced via immunoSEQ multiplex PCR; TCRdb's table is partial and in-frame only. Of approximately 120,000 clones listed, roughly 84% are singletons. Sequencing used peripheral blood. The source of these receptors is a woman aged 45-65 years with acute or convalescent COVID-19. Each CDR3 is given with its conserved first and last residue. A D gene is named only where the DNA matches it firmly. Not all rows give a size; the values are once, few, many and, for expanded clones, a class.

CDR3nt,CDR3aa,d_gene,v_gene,abundance,j_gene
TGTGCCAGCAGTTCCCCGGGACAGCTGATGAACACTGAAGCTTTCTTT,CASSSPGQLMNTEAFF,TRBD1,TRBV28,few,TRBJ1-1
TGTGCCTGGAGTGTCCGGGGGGATTCACCCCTCCACTTT,CAWSVRGDSPLHF,.,TRBV30,.,TRBJ1-6
TGTGCCAGCAGTCCGCAGTTCGACAGGGGAAGAGGTACGCAGTATTTT,CASSPQFDRGRGTQYF,TRBD1,TRBV28,.,TRBJ2-3
TGTGCCAGTAGCCCCGGGACAGCCCATGGAGAAGAAAAACTGTTTTTT,CASSPGTAHGEEKLFF,TRBD1,TRBV19,.,TRBJ1-4
TGCAGCGTCCTTTCAGATTATGGCTACACCTTC,CSVLSDYGYTF,.,TRBV29-1,.,TRBJ1-2
TGTGCCAGCAGCACGAGAGGGGGGGACTATGGCTACACCTTC,CASSTRGGDYGYTF,.,TRBV9,.,TRBJ1-2
TGTGCCAGCTCACCACGAGACAGGCGCGATCAGCCCCAGCATTTT,CASSPRDRRDQPQHF,.,TRBV18,once,TRBJ1-5
TGCAGCGTTGGATCCGGGACAGGGTACCCAATTAACACTGAAGCTTTCTTT,CSVGSGTGYPINTEAFF,TRBD1,TRBV29-1,.,TRBJ1-1
TGTGCCAGCAGCCCAAAGTTAAAACGCTCCCGGGACAGTTATAATTCACCCCTCCACTTT,CASSPKLKRSRDSYNSPLHF,TRBD1,TRBV7-7,.,TRBJ1-6
TGTGCCAGCAGCCCAAGACAGGGGAAAGAAGAGACCCAGTACTTC,CASSPRQGKEETQYF,TRBD1,TRBV5-4,.,TRBJ2-5
TGCGCCAGCAGCCCTGCTGTGGAGGGCAATCAGCCCCAGCATTTT,CASSPAVEGNQPQHF,.,TRBV4-1,.,TRBJ1-5
TGTGCCTGGAGTTGGGGGCTTCTAGGCTACACCTTC,CAWSWGLLGYTF,.,TRBV30,.,TRBJ1-2
TGTGCCAGCAGTCGGGACCGGGACAGCCTCTACGAGCAGTACTTC,CASSRDRDSLYEQYF,TRBD1,TRBV6-5,once,TRBJ2-7
TGTGCCAGCAGCTTACGAGACAGGGACCAAGAAGCTTTCTTT,CASSLRDRDQEAFF,TRBD1,TRBV7-9,.,TRBJ1-1
TGTGCCAGCAGTGTGGAGGGGACTTTAGTCGGCTACACCTTC,CASSVEGTLVGYTF,.,TRBV2,once,TRBJ1-2
TGTGCCAGCAGCCCCGGGAGAAATGGTCAGCCCCAGCATTTT,CASSPGRNGQPQHF,.,TRBV7-8,.,TRBJ1-5
TGCGCCAGCAGCCCCCTGACAGGGGGCATCTACGAGCAGTACTTC,CASSPLTGGIYEQYF,TRBD1,TRBV5-1,.,TRBJ2-7
TGCGCCAGCAGCTTGGTGGCGGGGGGCGCGGAAGCTTTCTTT,CASSLVAGGAEAFF,.,TRBV5-1,.,TRBJ1-1
TGTGCCAGTAGTCGTTCGACAGGGTGGGACAATCAGCCCCAGCATTTT,CASSRSTGWDNQPQHF,TRBD1,TRBV19,once,TRBJ1-5
TGTGCCAGCTTAGCGGGGGCCTTTACGGAGCAGTACTTC,CASLAGAFTEQYF,TRBD2,TRBV2,.,TRBJ2-7
TGTGCCAGCAGTCACGGTGGAGGACAGAGGTGGATTCAGCCCCAGCATTTT,CASSHGGGQRWIQPQHF,.,TRBV6-6,.,TRBJ1-5
TGTGCCAGCAGTAAGGCGGGGTATGGCTACACCTTC,CASSKAGYGYTF,.,TRBV12-3/TRBV12-4,.,TRBJ1-2
TGCGCCAGCAGCTCACAGACGGGACAGGGCGGCGACGAGCAGTACTTC,CASSSQTGQGGDEQYF,TRBD1,TRBV5-1,.,TRBJ2-7
TGCGCCAGCACCCAGACGCCAGGGGGCTCGGGGACTGAAGCTTTCTTT,CASTQTPGGSGTEAFF,TRBD1,TRBV5-1,once,TRBJ1-1
TGTGCCAGCAGCTCCCCCCCCAACAATGAGCAGTTCTTC,CASSSPPNNEQFF,.,TRBV5-4,few,TRBJ2-1
TGCGCCAGCAGCTTGGACAGCTATGGCTACACCTTC,CASSLDSYGYTF,.,TRBV5-1,many,TRBJ1-2
TGCGCCAGCAGCTCGGGACAGGGTAATTCACCCCTCCACTTT,CASSSGQGNSPLHF,TRBD1,TRBV5-1,.,TRBJ1-6
TGTGCCAGCAGTGAAGCTTCTTCGGGGAAGACTGAAGCTTTCTTT,CASSEASSGKTEAFF,.,TRBV6-1,.,TRBJ1-1